Presented here are 22 T cell receptor beta chains from one specimen sequenced in a study of T cell repertoires in cytomegalovirus infection. MiXCR, run by TCRdb on the reads, gives a single entry per CDR3 protein. Of 200,000 to 300,000 distinct CDR3 sequences listed, approximately 9.1% are singletons. Sequencing was performed on PBMCs. All receptors derive from a human donor in good health (CMV status not recorded). Some clones in this sample may be carry-over from other donors' samples.

The V gene is TRBV12-3 or TRBV12-4, the J gene TRBJ2-7; D is perhaps TRBD2 (6 bases). The CDR3 spans 12 residues. Trimming removed 8 bases at V and 6 bases at J, with 14 bases between. The CDR3 nucleotides read TGTGCCAGCGCATATCCCGGGGGCGAGCAGTACTTC. This codes for CASAYPGGEQYF.

This clonotype appeared a few times. This sequence joins TRBV5-1 and TRBJ1-1; possible D gene TRBD1, 6 bases. Germline V gives CDR1 SGHRS, CDR2 YFSETQ. The V end lost 0 bases, the J end lost 0 bases, and 9 bases lay between the germline ends. This CDR3 has 15 amino acids. CDR3 coding DNA: TGCGCCAGCAGCTTGGAGGGGGGAATGAACACTGAAGCTTTCTTT. It specifies CASSLEGGMNTEAFF.

At least ten counts were recorded for this clonotype. The rearrangement uses TRBV7-2 and TRBJ2-7, with 14 bases that match TRBD2. The CDR3 is made up of 13 amino acids. The germline V gene has CDR1 SGHTA and CDR2 FQGNSA. The junction had 6 bases not matched to a gene; V was cut back by 5 bases and J by 12 bases. CDR3 coding DNA: TGTGCCAGCAGCCCGGGACTAGCGGGAGACGGGTACTTC. Its protein is CASSPGLAGDGYF.

The chain employs TRBV7-6 and TRBJ1-1; a weak D match, TRBD1 (6 bases). Germline V lookup: CDR1 SGHVS, CDR2 FNYEAQ. This CDR3 spans 13 amino acids. V was cut by 4 bases and J by 5 bases, with 11 bases left in between. As DNA, the CDR3 is TGTGCCAGCAGCTCCAGGGGTTGGACTGAAGCTTTCTTT. It yields the protein CASSSRGWTEAFF.

This chain joins TRBV7-2 and TRBJ2-4; D not certain. The V and J ends lost 5 bases and 4 bases respectively, with 9 bases between them. Germline V gene data show CDR1 as SGHTA and CDR2 as FQGNSA. The CDR3 has 13 residues. The CDR3 nucleotides read TGTGCCAGCAGCAGGAGTGGTAAAAACATTCAGTACTTC. Its translation: CASSRSGKNIQYF.

At least ten counts were recorded for this clonotype. This chain connects TRBV7-2 to TRBJ2-5; TRBD2 aligns across 11 bases. CDR1 is SGHTA, CDR2 FQGNSA, per germline. Losses at the gene ends were 8 bases for V and 4 bases for J; bases not matched to a gene: 9. The CDR3 spans 15 residues. Here the CDR3 reads CASGGSGGAGETQYF. In nucleotides, the CDR3 is TGTGCCAGCGGGGGTAGCGGGGGGGCGGGAGAGACCCAGTACTTC.

This clonotype was observed once. DNA of the CDR3: TGTGCCAGCAGCCCGGGACAGGGACGAGTGCATCAGCCCCAGCATTTT. The encoded protein is CASSPGQGRVHQPQHF. This chain connects TRBV14 to TRBJ1-5; 9 nucleotides line up with TRBD1. The germline V gene encodes CDR1 SGHDN and CDR2 FVKESK. J was trimmed by 5 bases and V by 4 bases; bases with no gene match: 9. The CDR3 extends over 16 amino acids. Full variable domain (outside the CDR3, taken from reference TRBV14 and TRBJ1-5): EAGVTQFPSHSVIEKGQTVTLRCDPISGHDNLYWYRRVMGKEIKFLLHFVKESKQDESGMPNNRFLAERTGGTYSTLKVQPAELEDSGVYFCASSPGQGRVHQPQHFGDGTRLSIL.

Ten or more counts support this clonotype. The chain recombines TRBV19 with TRBJ1-1; 7 bases match TRBD1. The CDR3 extends over 14 amino acids. Losses at the gene ends were 4 bases for V and 1 base for J; bases not matched to a gene: 3. Germline V gene data show CDR1 as LNHDA and CDR2 as SQIVND (reference sequence). Here the CDR3 DNA reads TGTGCCAGTAGTACCCGGACAGGGAACACTGAAGCTTTCTTT. Its protein product is CASSTRTGNTEAFF.

This clonotype was detected ten times or more. The V call is TRBV7-2, the J call TRBJ1-6; D gene uncertain. There are 14 residues in the CDR3. With 7 bases removed from V and 6 bases from J, the gap between germline ends came to 13 bases. Germline V lookup: CDR1 SGHTA, CDR2 FQGNSA. CDR3 DNA: TGTGCCAGCACCGCTATTACTCTTAATTCACCCCTCCACTTT. It is translated as CASTAITLNSPLHF. The entire variable domain, with the rest obtained from reference TRBV7-2 and TRBJ1-6, is as follows: GAGVSQSPSNKVTEKGKDVELRCDPISGHTALYWYRQSLGQGLEFLIYFQGNSAPDKSGLPSDRFSAERTGGSVSTLTIQRTQQEDSAVYLCASTAITLNSPLHFGNGTRLTVT.

This clonotype has ten or more counts. V is TRBV7-2 and J is TRBJ2-2; 7 bases are a match to TRBD1. V lost 5 bases to trimming and J lost 6 bases; unmatched junction nucleotides: 9. There are 15 residues in the CDR3. Germline V gives CDR1 SGHTA, CDR2 FQGNSA. CDR3 amino acids: CASSPRQGSSGELFF. In DNA form, the CDR3 reads TGTGCCAGCAGCCCCAGACAGGGTTCCTCCGGGGAGCTGTTTTTT.

The chain links TRBV10-3 to TRBJ1-1; 7 positions match TRBD1. V lost 5 bases, J lost 0 bases, and 3 bases stayed unmatched. In germline, CDR1 is ENHRY, CDR2 SYGVKD. The CDR3 contains 14 residues. CDR3 sequence: CAISPGQLNTEAFF. CDR3 nucleotides: TGTGCCATCAGTCCGGGACAGCTGAACACTGAAGCTTTCTTT.

In its sample, this clonotype was seen a few times. The chain is built from TRBV2 and TRBJ1-1, with D possibly TRBD1 on 5 matching bases. CDR3 size: 13 residues. V was cut by 1 base and J by 7 bases, with 10 bases left in between. The V gene's germline CDR1 is SNHLY and CDR2 FYNNEI. The CDR3 DNA follows: TGTGCCAGCAGTGAAGGGGGGACGTATGAAGCTTTCTTT. Protein sequence: CASSEGGTYEAFF.

This clonotype turned up a few times. The gene calls are TRBV28 and TRBJ1-5, with D perhaps matching TRBD1 (5 bases). The CDR3 contains 13 residues. Per germline, CDR1 MDHEN and CDR2 SYDVKM. Deletions cut 10 bases from V and 7 bases from J, with 17 bases between. CDR3 protein: CATGGGFRQPQHF. The CDR3 DNA follows: TGTGCCACGGGGGGAGGGTTCAGGCAGCCCCAGCATTTT. The whole variable domain, remainder taken from reference TRBV28 and TRBJ1-5, is DVKVTQSSRYLVKRTGEKVFLECVQDMDHENMFWYRQDPGLGLRLIYFSYDVKMKEKGDIPEGYSVSREKKERFSLILESASTNQTSMYLCATGGGFRQPQHFGDGTRLSIL.

This clonotype was observed at least ten times. This chain joins TRBV7-9 and TRBJ1-5, with no clear D. This CDR3 region has 16 residues. V was trimmed by 1 base and J by 2 bases, leaving 12 bases between them. CDR1 and CDR2 (germline): SEHNR, FQNEAQ (reference sequence). CDR3 in amino acids: CASSLEISVGNQPQHF. In DNA form, the CDR3 reads TGTGCCAGCAGCTTAGAAATTTCTGTCGGCAATCAGCCCCAGCATTTT.

This clonotype was detected ten times or more. V is TRBV19 and J is TRBJ1-1, with D possibly TRBD1 on 6 matching bases. There are 22 residues in the CDR3. V gave up 2 bases and J gave up 6 bases, with 37 bases separating them. Germline V gives CDR1 LNHDA, CDR2 SQIVND (reference sequence). CDR3 region: CASSIRGGEPGARWAGYSEAFF. CDR3 DNA sequence: TGTGCCAGTAGTATAAGGGGGGGAGAACCAGGGGCGCGATGGGCTGGCTATTCTGAAGCTTTCTTT.

This clonotype has at least ten counts. The chain recombines TRBV28 with TRBJ1-1; D is unclear. V lost 4 bases, J lost 3 bases, and 12 bases lay in between. This CDR3 has 14 residues. Germline CDR1 reads MDHEN; CDR2 reads SYDVKM. CDR3 region: CASSSPPPDTEAFF. The CDR3 region has the DNA TGTGCCAGCAGTTCCCCTCCTCCGGACACTGAAGCTTTCTTT.

This clonotype appeared many times. The chain recombines TRBV7-2 with TRBJ2-4; D is undetermined. The germline gives CDR1 SGHTA, CDR2 FQGNSA. V was trimmed by 5 bases and J by 8 bases, leaving 7 bases between them. CDR3 length: 11 amino acids. The CDR3 DNA reads TGTGCCAGCAGCCCCTCCCACATTCAGTACTTC. Encoded protein: CASSPSHIQYF.

In this sample, this clonotype turned up many times. The gene calls are TRBV7-2 and TRBJ1-6, with D unresolved. Germline V gene sequence: CDR1 SGHTA, CDR2 FQGNSA. The CDR3 consists of 16 residues. V lost 3 bases and J 0 bases, leaving 9 bases between the germline ends. This CDR3 is CASSFSGSSYNSPLHF. In DNA form, the CDR3 reads TGTGCCAGCAGCTTTTCTGGGAGCTCCTATAATTCACCCCTCCACTTT.

Ten or more counts support this clonotype. This chain connects TRBV7-8 to TRBJ1-5; 7 positions agree with TRBD1. Losses at the gene ends were 8 bases for V and 4 bases for J; bases not matched to a gene: 5. The CDR3 contains 13 residues. Germline V gives CDR1 SGHVS, CDR2 FQNEAQ. This CDR3 is CASGGRGNQPQHF. The CDR3 coding sequence is TGTGCCAGCGGCGGCAGGGGGAATCAGCCCCAGCATTTT. Variable domain in full (rest from reference TRBV7-8 and TRBJ1-5): GAGVSQSPRYKVAKRGQDVALRCDPISGHVSLFWYQQALGQGPEFLTYFQNEAQLDKSGLPSDRFFAERPEGSVSTLKIQRTQQEDSAVYLCASGGRGNQPQHFGDGTRLSIL.

At least ten counts were recorded for this clonotype. The V call is TRBV7-9, the J call TRBJ2-7; D may correspond to TRBD1 or TRBD2 (5 bases each). Germline V gene data show CDR1 as SEHNR and CDR2 as FQNEAQ (reference sequence). The CDR3 is 15 residues long. The V end was cut by 7 bases, the J end by 1 base, with 17 bases between. CDR3 sequence: CASTSGRGVSYEQYF. The CDR3 region has the DNA TGTGCCAGCACCTCGGGCCGAGGGGTTTCCTACGAGCAGTACTTC.

This clonotype was recorded many times. The V and J genes are TRBV7-2 and TRBJ1-1; D is unclear. V was clipped by 5 bases and J by 6 bases, with 16 bases between them. Germline values: CDR1 SGHTA, CDR2 FQGNSA. This CDR3 contains 14 residues. The CDR3 reads CASSTPRQVPEAFF. The DNA of the CDR3 is TGTGCCAGCAGCACCCCTCGCCAGGTTCCTGAAGCTTTCTTT.

This clonotype has a handful of counts. The chain joins TRBV19 to TRBJ1-5, with a tentative D call TRBD1 (5 bases). The germline gives CDR1 LNHDA, CDR2 SQIVND (reference sequence). V was trimmed by 1 base and J by 4 bases, leaving 23 bases between them. The CDR3 runs to 19 residues. The CDR3, as DNA: TGTGCCAGTAGTATAGTCCGGGAGGGGCAGGGACGTAAAAATCAGCCCCAGCATTTT. It specifies CASSIVREGQGRKNQPQHF.